These T cell receptor beta chains were read from a single sample in a study of beta chain features in type 1 diabetes. Method: immunoSEQ multiplex PCR; TCRdb's copy keeps in-frame clones and lacks some. Found here are 300,000 to 400,000 clones, approximately 8% of them singletons; the top ten hold around 0.45%. Input material: central memory CD4+ T cells from blood. Source of these receptors: a woman aged 18-29 years in good health. Each CDR3 is given with its conserved first and last residue. A D gene is named only where the DNA matches it firmly. A clone size is listed for some rows: how often the clone was seen (once, few, many), or a class if it is expanded.

few | TRBJ2-6 | TRBV5-1 | 17 | TRBD1 | CASKTGQVISGANVLTF | TGCGCCAGCAAAACGGGACAGGTGATCTCTGGGGCCAACGTCCTGACTTTC
NA | TRBJ1-2 | TRBV11-2 | 13 | NA | CASSVRSGDGYTF | TGTGCCAGCAGCGTTAGGTCGGGGGATGGCTACACCTTC
few | TRBJ1-1 | TRBV6-1 | 15 | NA | CAISERNREFTEAFF | TGTGCCATCAGTGAGCGGAACAGGGAATTCACTGAAGCTTTCTTT
NA | TRBJ1-1 | TRBV15 | 16 | NA | CATSRTKGGGYTEAFF | TGTGCCACCAGCAGAACTAAAGGCGGGGGGTACACTGAAGCTTTCTTT
NA | TRBJ1-5 | TRBV27 | 13 | NA | CASSLQPRGPQHF | TGTGCCAGCAGTTTACAACCCAGGGGGCCCCAGCATTTT
many | TRBJ2-4 | TRBV14 | 14 | NA | CASSRERASRFQYF | TGTGCCAGCAGCCGAGAGCGGGCGTCTCGGTTTCAGTACTTC
few | TRBJ1-5 | TRBV28 | 15 | TRBD1 | CASAGGTGEHQPQHF | TGTGCCAGCGCTGGGGGGACAGGGGAGCATCAGCCCCAGCATTTT
NA | TRBJ1-1 | TRBV28 | 15 | NA | CASGPSGGWVPEAFF | TGTGCCAGCGGACCTTCGGGGGGGTGGGTCCCCGAAGCTTTCTTT
NA | TRBJ2-7 | TRBV7-8 | 14 | TRBD1 | CASSNRDRAFEQYF | TGTGCCAGCAGCAACCGGGACAGGGCCTTCGAGCAGTACTTC
NA | TRBJ1-6 | TRBV9 | 14 | NA | CASSVEPQDSPLHF | TGTGCCAGCAGCGTAGAGCCCCAGGATTCACCCCTCCACTTT
NA | TRBJ2-7 | TRBV10-3 | 14 | TRBD2 | CAISEGTSGYEQYF | TGTGCCATCAGTGAGGGGACTAGCGGCTACGAGCAGTACTTC
NA | TRBJ1-1 | TRBV5-1 | 14 | NA | CASSFTLENTEAFF | TGCGCCAGCAGCTTCACCCTGGAGAACACTGAAGCTTTCTTT
NA | TRBJ2-3 | TRBV7-3 | 13 | NA | CASSPDRTDTQYF | TGTGCCAGCAGCCCTGACAGAACAGATACGCAGTATTTT
NA | TRBJ2-5 | TRBV14 | 16 | NA | CASSQGSRSVQETQYF | TGTGCCAGCAGCCAAGGGAGCCGCAGCGTGCAAGAGACCCAGTACTTC
many | TRBJ2-7 | TRBV27 | 17 | TRBD2 | CASRPFGTSGYLKEQYF | TGTGCCAGTAGACCCTTCGGGACTAGCGGGTACCTTAAGGAGCAGTACTTC
few | TRBJ1-2 | TRBV2 | 12 | NA | CASTSGVFGYTF | TGTGCCAGCACCTCAGGGGTTTTCGGCTACACCTTC
few | TRBJ2-2 | TRBV15 | 15 | NA | CATSRPGGASGELFF | TGTGCCACCAGCAGACCCGGTGGGGCGTCCGGGGAGCTGTTTTTT
few | TRBJ1-1 | TRBV5-1 | 14 | NA | CASSLGAVNTEAFF | TGCGCCAGCAGCTTGGGGGCGGTGAACACTGAAGCTTTCTTT
many | TRBJ2-1 | TRBV5-1 | 13 | NA | CASSRGSIDEQFF | TGCGCCAGCAGCCGAGGGTCCATCGATGAGCAGTTCTTC
NA | TRBJ2-3 | TRBV27 | 13 | NA | CASRKAYTDTQYF | TGTGCCAGCAGGAAAGCCTACACAGATACGCAGTATTTT
few | TRBJ2-1 | TRBV29-1 | 13 | TRBD2 | CSVEGLAGGSQFF | TGCAGCGTTGAGGGACTAGCGGGAGGGAGTCAGTTCTTC
NA | TRBJ2-7 | TRBV7-8 | 14 | NA | CASSFSDSSYEQYF | TGTGCCAGCAGCTTTTCTGACAGTTCCTACGAGCAGTACTTC
few | TRBJ2-5 | TRBV7-2 | 16 | NA | CASSLVMRAGTETQYF | TGTGCCAGCAGCTTAGTTATGCGGGCAGGGACGGAGACCCAGTACTTC
many | TRBJ2-2 | TRBV19 | 14 | TRBD1 | CASSQGANTGELFF | TGTGCCAGTAGTCAGGGGGCGAACACCGGGGAGCTGTTTTTT
few | TRBJ2-3 | TRBV7-9 | 14 | NA | CASSLAGRTDTQYF | TGTGCCAGCAGCTTAGCGGGACGCACAGATACGCAGTATTTT
NA | TRBJ2-7 | TRBV2 | 13 | NA | CASSEAPAWEQYF | TGTGCCAGCAGTGAAGCGCCCGCCTGGGAGCAGTACTTC
few | TRBJ2-1 | TRBV6-5 | 16 | TRBD2 | CASSYSPAGAYNEQFF | TGTGCCAGCAGTTACTCCCCAGCGGGAGCTTACAATGAGCAGTTCTTC
once | TRBJ2-5 | TRBV5-1 | 13 | NA | CASNAGAEETQYF | TGCGCCAGCAACGCCGGGGCAGAGGAGACCCAGTACTTC
NA | TRBJ2-3 | TRBV27 | 16 | TRBD2 | CASNPLSGSFTDTQYF | TGTGCCAGCAACCCCCTAAGCGGGAGCTTCACAGATACGCAGTATTTT
few | TRBJ2-7 | TRBV5-1 | 15 | NA | CASSLGGGQHHEQYF | TGCGCCAGCAGCTTGGGAGGAGGACAACACCACGAGCAGTACTTC
many | TRBJ2-1 | TRBV28 | 11 | TRBD2 | CASSLREGQFF | TGTGCCAGCAGTTTACGGGAGGGCCAGTTCTTC
few | TRBJ2-3 | TRBV2 | 14 | NA | CASSERVRTDTQYF | TGTGCCAGCAGTGAACGCGTCCGCACAGATACGCAGTATTTT
few | TRBJ2-3 | TRBV7-8 | 14 | NA | CASSLTFSTDTQYF | TGTGCCAGCAGCTTAACTTTTAGCACAGATACGCAGTATTTT
NA | TRBJ1-5 | TRBV6-6 | 15 | NA | CASSLGSYSNQPQHF | TGTGCCAGCAGCCTCGGTTCTTATAGCAATCAGCCCCAGCATTTT
NA | TRBJ2-1 | TRBV29-1 | 14 | NA | CSVRRQGIYNEQFF | TGCAGCGTTCGTAGGCAGGGGATCTACAATGAGCAGTTCTTC
few | TRBJ2-5 | TRBV7-2 | 15 | TRBD2 | CASSLLTSGQETQYF | TGTGCCAGCAGCTTACTCACTAGCGGCCAAGAGACCCAGTACTTC
NA | TRBJ2-1 | TRBV28 | 13 | NA | CASSLQAPNEQFF | TGTGCCAGCAGTTTACAGGCTCCTAATGAGCAGTTCTTC
few | TRBJ2-7 | TRBV5-1 | 13 | NA | CASSLAGDHEQYF | TGCGCCAGCAGCTTGGCGGGAGACCACGAGCAGTACTTC
few | TRBJ1-2 | TRBV7-2 | 15 | NA | CASSQELEGVYGYTF | TGTGCCAGCAGCCAAGAGCTGGAGGGAGTCTATGGCTACACCTTC
NA | TRBJ2-2 | TRBV5-1 | 14 | NA | CASSSTGARGELFF | TGCGCCAGCAGCTCGACGGGAGCGCGAGGGGAGCTGTTTTTT
many | TRBJ2-1 | TRBV29-1 | 15 | TRBD2 | CSARTSGSSYNEQFF | TGCAGCGCGAGGACTAGCGGGAGCTCCTACAATGAGCAGTTCTTC
few | TRBJ2-3 | TRBV6-5 | 14 | TRBD1 | CASRGTEIADTQYF | TGTGCCAGCAGAGGGACAGAGATAGCGGATACGCAGTATTTT
many | TRBJ2-1 | TRBV15 | 15 | TRBD1 | CATSRDNRGDNEQFF | TGTGCCACCAGCAGAGATAACAGGGGGGACAATGAGCAGTTCTTC
few | TRBJ1-3 | TRBV7-2 | 15 | NA | CASSLGGGSGNTIYF | TGTGCCAGCAGCTTAGGTGGGGGCTCTGGAAACACCATATATTTT
NA | TRBJ2-3 | TRBV7-9 | 14 | TRBD2 | CASSLREWTDTQYF | TGTGCCAGCAGCTTGCGGGAGTGGACAGATACGCAGTATTTT
NA | TRBJ2-3 | TRBV4-1 | 18 | TRBD2 | CASSRMGSAGVHGDTQYF | TGCGCCAGCAGCCGGATGGGTTCGGCGGGAGTTCACGGAGATACGCAGTATTTT
NA | TRBJ1-5 | TRBV23-1 | 16 | NA | CASSQSNPSGNQPQHF | TGCGCCAGCAGTCAATCGAATCCAAGCGGCAATCAGCCCCAGCATTTT
many | TRBJ2-2 | TRBV12-5 | 12 | NA | CASGHNTGELFF | TGTGCTAGTGGCCATAACACCGGGGAGCTGTTTTTT
NA | TRBJ2-2 | TRBV19 | 14 | TRBD2 | CASSSSGRAGELFF | TGTGCCAGTAGTTCAAGCGGGAGGGCCGGGGAGCTGTTTTTT
NA | TRBJ2-5 | TRBV7-2 | 17 | TRBD2 | CASSSLSGRIHQETQYF | TGTGCCAGCAGCTCGCTTAGCGGGAGGATTCATCAAGAGACCCAGTACTTC
NA | TRBJ2-3 | TRBV7-8 | 12 | NA | CASSAGADTQYF | TGTGCCAGCAGCGCGGGCGCAGATACGCAGTATTTT
NA | TRBJ1-3 | TRBV28 | 14 | NA | CASSLTAGRNTIYF | TGTGCCAGCAGTTTAACCGCAGGGAGAAACACCATATATTTT